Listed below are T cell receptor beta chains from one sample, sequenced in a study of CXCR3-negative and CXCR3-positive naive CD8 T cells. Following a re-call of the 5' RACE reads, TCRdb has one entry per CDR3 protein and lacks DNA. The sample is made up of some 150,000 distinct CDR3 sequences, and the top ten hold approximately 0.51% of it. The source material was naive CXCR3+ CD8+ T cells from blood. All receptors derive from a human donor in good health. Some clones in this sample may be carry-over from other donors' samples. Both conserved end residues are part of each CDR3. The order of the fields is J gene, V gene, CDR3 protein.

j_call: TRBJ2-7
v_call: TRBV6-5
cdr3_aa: CASSSNGANEQYF

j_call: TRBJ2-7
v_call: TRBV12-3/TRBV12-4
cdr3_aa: CASSFRPYEQYF

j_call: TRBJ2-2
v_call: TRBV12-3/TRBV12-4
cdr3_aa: CASSGLAVTGELFF

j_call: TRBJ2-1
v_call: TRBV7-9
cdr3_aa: CASSWDPLSSYTEQFF

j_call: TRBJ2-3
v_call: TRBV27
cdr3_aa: CASSLGSAGDTQYF

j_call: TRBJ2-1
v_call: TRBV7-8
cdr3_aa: CASSLDGATYNEQFF

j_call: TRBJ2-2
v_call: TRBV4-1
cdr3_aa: CASRQQITGELFF

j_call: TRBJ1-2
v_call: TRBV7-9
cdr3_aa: CASSLSPSGADGYTF

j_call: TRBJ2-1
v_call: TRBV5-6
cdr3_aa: CASSYFAGRTYNEQFF

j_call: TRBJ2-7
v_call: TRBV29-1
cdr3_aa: CSVGERAAYEQYF

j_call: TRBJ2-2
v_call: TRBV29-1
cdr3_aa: CSVEEQPGGGELFF

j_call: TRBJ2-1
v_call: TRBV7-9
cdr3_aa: CASSLSSNEQFF

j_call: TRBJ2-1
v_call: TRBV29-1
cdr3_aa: CSVEAGGLAGYNEQFF

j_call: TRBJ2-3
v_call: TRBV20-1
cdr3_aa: CSARVISGISDTQYF

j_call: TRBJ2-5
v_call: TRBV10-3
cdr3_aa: CAISDGQLETQYF

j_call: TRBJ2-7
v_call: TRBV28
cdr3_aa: CASSLVRTGEYEQYF